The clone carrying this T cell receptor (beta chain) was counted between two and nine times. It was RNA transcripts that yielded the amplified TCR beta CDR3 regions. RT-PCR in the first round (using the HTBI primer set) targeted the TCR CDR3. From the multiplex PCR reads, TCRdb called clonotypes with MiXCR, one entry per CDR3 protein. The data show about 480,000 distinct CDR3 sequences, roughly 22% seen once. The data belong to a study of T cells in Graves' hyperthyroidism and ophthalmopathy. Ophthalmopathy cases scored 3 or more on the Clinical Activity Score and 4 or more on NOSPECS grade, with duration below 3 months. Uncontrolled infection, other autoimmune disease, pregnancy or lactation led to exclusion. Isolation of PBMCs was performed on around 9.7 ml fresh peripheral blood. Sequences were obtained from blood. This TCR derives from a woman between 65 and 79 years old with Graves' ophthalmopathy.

CDR3 in amino acids: CSARDLASGSNEQFF. CDR3 nucleotides: TGCAGTGCTAGAGATTTAGCTAGCGGGAGCAATGAGCAGTTCTTC. The chain joins TRBV20-1 to TRBJ2-1; 10 nucleotides agree with TRBD2. Unmatched junction bases numbered 5, after V lost 0 bases and J lost 6 bases. The germline CDR1 and CDR2 sequences are DFQATT and SNEGSKA (reference sequence). The CDR3 sequence is 15 residues long.